This TCR beta chain was sequenced for a study of T cells expressing NK-cell markers. Study-wide context: CD3+CD56+NKG2C+, CD3+CD56+NKG2C- and CD3+CD56-NKG2C+ T cells, once sorted, supplied the TCR beta repertoires.

Study observations and caveats: These clonotypes, the leaders elsewhere, also led the CD3+CD56-NKG2C+ fraction in several donors. Dominant NKG2C+ clonotype frequencies of 1.0-7.0% of CD8+ T cells were measured in roughly 6 donors.

As concerns this clonotype: Its antigen is not identified.

It was by 5'RACE template switching with UMIs that TCR beta cDNA was made. TCRdb reanalyzed the 5' RACE reads and collapses them to one entry per CDR3 protein, without DNA. Recorded here are 500,000 to 700,000 distinct CDR3 sequences; the top ten clones represent 3% to 4.5%. The CDR3 length is 15 residues. Germline V gene sequence: CDR1 MDHEN, CDR2 SYDVKM. The J gene is TRBJ2-4, the V gene TRBV28; the TCRdb D gene call, TRBD1, has no DNA to confirm it. This sequence originates from a man aged 18 to 29 in good health. The sequencing input was blood T cells: a sorted CD56 or NKG2C T cell subset, CD4+ or CD8+ T cells, or bulk PBMC T cells (not recorded which). CDR3 sequence reads: CASTPGKGSKNIQYF.